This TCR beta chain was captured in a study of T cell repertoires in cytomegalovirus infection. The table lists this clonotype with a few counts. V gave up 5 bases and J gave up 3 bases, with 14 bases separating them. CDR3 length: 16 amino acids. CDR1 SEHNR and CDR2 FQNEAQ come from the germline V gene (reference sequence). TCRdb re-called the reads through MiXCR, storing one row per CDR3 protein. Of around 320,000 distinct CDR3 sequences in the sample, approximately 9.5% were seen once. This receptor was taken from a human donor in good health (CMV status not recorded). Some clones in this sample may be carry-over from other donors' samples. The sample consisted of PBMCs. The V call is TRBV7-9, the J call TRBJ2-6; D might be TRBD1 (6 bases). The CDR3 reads CASSPPQGGGANVLTF. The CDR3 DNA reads TGTGCCAGCAGCCCCCCACAGGGTGGTGGGGCCAACGTCCTGACTTTC.